This TCR beta chain comes out of a study of CD8 T cells in ankylosing spondylitis. This clonotype was counted ten times or more. CDR3 length: 15 amino acids. With 3 bases removed from V and 0 bases from J, the gap between germline ends came to 6 bases. Germline values: CDR1 SEHNR, CDR2 FQNEAQ (reference sequence). Making the TCR beta libraries involved quantitative 5'-RACE with molecular barcodes. Each CDR3 protein is one row after TCRdb ran MiXCR on the 5' RACE reads. This table has some 270,000 distinct CDR3 sequences, around 32% appearing once. The clonotype comes from a male donor with ankylosing spondylitis or in good health (not recorded which). J is TRBJ2-6 and V is TRBV7-9; possible D gene TRBD2, 6 bases. Sequencing was done on a sample of blood, either unsorted or a sorted T cell fraction (not recorded which). This CDR3 reads CASSLGGSGANVLTF. The CDR3 DNA reads as TGTGCCAGCAGCTTGGGGGGCTCTGGGGCCAACGTCCTGACTTTC.